Reported below is one T cell receptor beta chain. Its matching antigen is unknown. At one boundary the junction diverges from the germline segment, which might be a read error. The data were obtained in a study of regulatory T cells in long-lasting Graves disease. Study outcomes and limitations: More public clonotypes were shared by persistent patients (about 3,000) than by new patients (about 1,000).

Time point in this sample: persistent/refractory GD, antithyroid drugs over 5 years with positive TRAb. With RNA extracted from PBMCs as input, the TCR library was made. Per the germline V gene, CDR1 is SEHNR and CDR2 is FQNEAQ (reference sequence). The CDR3 runs 13 residues. The TCR beta library used iRepertoire HTBI primers with Arm-PCR amplification of CDR3. TCRdb itself ran the multiplex PCR reads through MiXCR, one entry per CDR3 protein. The sample has roughly 300,000 distinct CDR3 sequences; around 20% are singletons. This specimen was peripheral blood mononuclear cells (PBMCs), taken when the disease was refractory, from a patient treated with antithyroid drugs. This clonotype was obtained from a female donor with Graves disease. The chain links TRBV7-9 to TRBJ2-7; possible D gene TRBD1, 5 bases. CDR3 DNA: TGTGTCAGCAGCTCAGGGTTTTCCTACGAGCAGTACTTC. Its protein is CVSSSGFSYEQYF. Variable domain in full (rest from reference TRBV7-9 and TRBJ2-7): DTGVSQNPRHKITKRGQNVTFRCDPISEHNRLYWYRQTLGQGPEFLTYFQNEAQLEKSRLLSDRFSAERPKGSFSTLEIQRTEQGDSAMYLCVSSSGFSYEQYFGPGTRLTVT.